These 7 T cell receptor beta chains were all obtained from the same sample, sequenced in a study of CD8 T cells in Susac syndrome. RNA amounts of about 0.5 to 1 ug underwent reverse transcription with random hexamers. A single record per CDR3 protein comes from TCRdb applying MiXCR to the immunoSEQ multiplex PCR reads. The sample holds around 200,000 distinct CDR3 sequences; more than 90% are singletons and the top ten take approximately 0.1%. The specimen was CD4+ T cells from PBMCs. The receptors were gathered from a human donor with multiple sclerosis.

The chain recombines TRBV3-1 with TRBJ2-1; D may be TRBD1 (6 bases). This CDR3 has 16 amino acids. Germline V gives CDR1 LGHDT, CDR2 YNNKEL (reference sequence). V was shortened by 3 bases and J by 0 bases, with 12 bases between the two germline ends. This CDR3 is CASSHRQASSYNEQFF. The CDR3 DNA sequence: TGTGCCAGCAGCCACCGACAGGCGAGCTCCTACAATGAGCAGTTCTTC.

DNA for the CDR3: TGTGCCAGCCGAGGGTTACAGGCGGCCATAGTCACAGATACGCAGTATTTT. It yields the protein CASRGLQAAIVTDTQYF. The V and J genes are TRBV2 and TRBJ2-3; D tentatively reads TRBD1 or TRBD2 (5 bases each). CDR1 is SNHLY, CDR2 FYNNEI, per germline. The CDR3 is 17 amino acids. Trimming took off 8 bases at V and 2 bases at J, with 23 bases between the two ends.

In DNA, the CDR3 is TGTGCCAGCAGCCCTTCCGGGACAGCGAATGAAAAACTGTTTTTT. Encoded protein: CASSPSGTANEKLFF. The chain uses TRBV11-3 and TRBJ1-4, with 7 bases matching TRBD1. Germline CDR1 is SGHNT and CDR2 is YENEEA. This CDR3 spans 15 amino acids. V shed 5 bases, J shed 5 bases, and the junction held 8 bases outside the gene matches.

V usage is TRBV7-3 and J usage is TRBJ2-5; no definite D call. In germline, CDR1 is SGHTA, CDR2 FQGTGA. V dropped 9 bases and J dropped 4 bases, with 9 bases sitting between them. The CDR3 covers 11 residues. This chain's CDR3 is CASSNGETQYF. DNA of the CDR3: TGTGCCAGTTCAAACGGAGAGACCCAGTACTTC.

The V gene is TRBV7-9, the J gene TRBJ1-2; D remains ambiguous. CDR1 is SEHNR and CDR2 is FQNEAQ in the germline V gene (reference sequence). Trimming removed 7 bases at V and 8 bases at J, with 26 bases between. CDR3 size: 16 residues. In nucleotides, the CDR3 is TGTGCCAGCACGATGAGTTGGGAAACCGCCTTTGGGGGCTACACCTTC. Translation gives CASTMSWETAFGGYTF.

This chain links TRBV9 with TRBJ2-5; possible D gene TRBD1, 6 bases. This CDR3 has 13 amino acids. CDR1 and CDR2 from the germline V gene are SGDLS and YYNGEE. V was trimmed by 1 base and J by 5 bases, leaving 9 bases between them. CDR3 in amino acids: CASSVPGVETQYF. Here the CDR3 DNA reads TGTGCCAGCAGCGTACCAGGGGTGGAGACCCAGTACTTC. Together with reference TRBV9 and TRBJ2-5, the CDR3 gives the full variable domain: DSGVTQTPKHLITATGQRVTLRCSPRSGDLSVYWYQQSLDQGLQFLIQYYNGEERAKGNILERFSAQQFPDLHSELNLSSLELGDSALYFCASSVPGVETQYFGPGTRLLVL.

The chain employs TRBV29-1 and TRBJ2-1; 15 nucleotides align to TRBD2. The V gene's germline CDR1 is SQVTM and CDR2 ANQGSEA. The CDR3 loop spans 14 amino acids. Germline trimming cut 8 bases from V and 14 bases from J; bases unmatched to any gene: 13. The CDR3 spells CSTYLGLAGGWEFF. As DNA, the CDR3 is TGCAGCACCTATCTGGGACTAGCGGGGGGCTGGGAGTTCTTC.